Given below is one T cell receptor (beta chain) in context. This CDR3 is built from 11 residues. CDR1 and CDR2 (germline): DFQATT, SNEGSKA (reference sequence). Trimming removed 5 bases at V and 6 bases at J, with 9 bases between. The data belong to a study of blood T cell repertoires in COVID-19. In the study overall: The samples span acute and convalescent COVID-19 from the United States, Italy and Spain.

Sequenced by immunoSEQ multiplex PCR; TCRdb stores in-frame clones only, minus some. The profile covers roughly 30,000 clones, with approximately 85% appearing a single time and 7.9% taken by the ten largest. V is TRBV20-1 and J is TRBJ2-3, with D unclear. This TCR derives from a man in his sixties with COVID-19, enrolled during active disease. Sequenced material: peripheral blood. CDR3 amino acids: CSAVSKDTQYF. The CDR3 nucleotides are TGCAGTGCTGTTAGCAAGGATACGCAGTATTTT.